This note documents a single T cell receptor beta chain sequence. These data are taken from a study of T cell changes during pregnancy in multiple sclerosis. TCRdb's table, derived via immunoSEQ multiplex PCR, lists solely in-frame clones and lacks some. This table has fewer than 90,000 clones, around 94% appearing once. This CDR3 is built from 14 residues. The V and J ends lost 6 bases and 3 bases respectively, with 11 bases between them. Germline CDR1 LNHDA, CDR2 SQIVND (reference sequence). This sample comprised peripheral blood, obtained after pregnancy. The receptor's source is a female donor in good health, enrolled as a control in a pregnancy study. The chain joins TRBV19 to TRBJ2-2; D gene ambiguous. CDR3 in DNA: TGTGCCAGTAGGCCGAACAGATACACCGGGGAGCTGTTTTTT. Its translation: CASRPNRYTGELFF.